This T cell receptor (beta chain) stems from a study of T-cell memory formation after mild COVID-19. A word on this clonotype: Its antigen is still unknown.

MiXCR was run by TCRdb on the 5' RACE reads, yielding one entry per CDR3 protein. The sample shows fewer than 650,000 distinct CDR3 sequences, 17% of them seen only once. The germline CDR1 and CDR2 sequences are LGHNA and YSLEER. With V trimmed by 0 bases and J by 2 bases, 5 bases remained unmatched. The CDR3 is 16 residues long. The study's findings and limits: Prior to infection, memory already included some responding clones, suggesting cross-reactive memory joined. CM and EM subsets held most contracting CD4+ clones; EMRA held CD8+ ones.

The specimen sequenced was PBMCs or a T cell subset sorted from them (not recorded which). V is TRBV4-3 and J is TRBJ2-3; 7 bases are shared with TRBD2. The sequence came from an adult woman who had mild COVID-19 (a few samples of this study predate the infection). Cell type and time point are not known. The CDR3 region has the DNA TGCGCCAGCAGCCAAGACGCTAGCGGTTACACAGATACGCAGTATTTT. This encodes CASSQDASGYTDTQYF.